The 21 T cell receptor beta chains reported below all come from one sample, sequenced in a study of control samples from healthy donors and cancer patients (dated by TCRdb to 2020 to 2021). To prepare the library, the immunoSEQ multiplex PCR assay was applied. TCRdb mirrors the immuneACCESS table, restricted to in-frame sequences. Some clones are absent from its copies; in checked studies, under half trace to an unresolved V gene, and the reason for the others is unknown. The sample table holds tens of thousands of clones, of which around 94% were seen once. The ten most abundant clones make up 4.8% of the sample. The sample comprised blood. Receptors were obtained from a woman in her late teens or twenties in good health.

The V and J genes are TRBV28 and TRBJ1-6; 8 bases are shared with TRBD1. Germline CDR1 reads MDHEN; CDR2 reads SYDVKM. V was pared by 2 bases and J by 11 bases, with 8 bases of the junction left unmatched. The CDR3 contains 15 residues. The CDR3 protein is CASSLGRAGGTPLHF. CDR3 DNA sequence: TGTGCCAGCAGTTTAGGCCGAGCAGGGGGCACACCCCTCCACTTT.

The V gene is TRBV11-2, the J gene TRBJ2-3, with D tentatively TRBD1 (5 bases). Germline V gene sequence: CDR1 SGHAT, CDR2 FQNNGV. Trimming removed 5 bases at V and 2 bases at J, with 23 bases between. This CDR3 has 18 amino acids. CDR3 in DNA: TGTGCCAGCAGCCACGTTATTCGGACACCTACACACACAGATACGCAGTATTTT. Residues: CASSHVIRTPTHTDTQYF.

The chain combines TRBV3-1 (or the pseudogene TRBV3-2) with TRBJ2-3, with 7 bases identical to TRBD1. Germline CDR1 is LGHDT and CDR2 is YNNKEL (reference sequence). After removal of 4 bases from V and 0 bases from J, the junction contained 4 bases not matched to a gene. This CDR3 is built from 15 residues. The CDR3 loop is CASSPGQTSTDTQYF. The CDR3 DNA reads as TGTGCCAGCAGCCCGGGACAGACTAGCACAGATACGCAGTATTTT.

This clone was seen only a few times. This chain links TRBV11-2 with TRBJ1-2; D unresolved. The CDR3 totals 13 residues. CDR1 is SGHAT, CDR2 FQNNGV, per germline. V lost 1 base to trimming and J lost 3 bases, with 6 bases between them. DNA for the CDR3: TGTGCCAGCAGCTTAGGAGCGTACTATGGCTACACCTTC. Translated, it gives CASSLGAYYGYTF.

CDR3: CASSDNQGAGGYTF. For the CDR3, the DNA is TGTGCCAGCAGCGACAACCAGGGGGCTGGTGGCTACACCTTC. The chain uses TRBV5-4 and TRBJ1-2, with 8 bases matching TRBD1. Trimming took 4 bases from V and 7 from J; bases not matched to a gene: 9. CDR3 length equals 14 residues. Germline V gene sequence: CDR1 SGHNT, CDR2 YYREEE (reference sequence).

The CDR3, as DNA: TGTGCCAGCAGTTACGATGGCGGCTTCTACGAGCAGTACTTC. As protein: CASSYDGGFYEQYF. The chain couples TRBV6-5 to TRBJ2-7; D is ambiguous. CDR1 and CDR2 (germline): MNHEY, SVGAGI. The CDR3 has 14 amino acids. The V end lost 2 bases, the J end lost 3 bases, and 11 bases lay between the germline ends.

This chain connects TRBV18 to TRBJ1-1; D gene ambiguous. The CDR3 is 13 amino acids. The germline V and J ends were trimmed by 3 bases and 1 base, with 6 bases remaining between them. Germline assignment: CDR1 KGHSH and CDR2 LQKENI. The DNA for the CDR3 is TGTGCCAGCTCACCTTCCTCGAACACTGAAGCTTTCTTT. This encodes CASSPSSNTEAFF.

DNA of the CDR3: TGCAGCGGGACCAGGGGGCCAAAGAACACTGAAGCTTTCTTT. Protein product: CSGTRGPKNTEAFF. V is TRBV29-1 and J is TRBJ1-1; TRBD1 aligns across 8 bases. V shed 7 bases and J 1 base; nucleotides not matched to a gene: 8. Germline CDR1 reads SQVTM; CDR2 reads ANQGSEA. This CDR3 has 14 residues.

The genes are TRBV7-2 and TRBJ1-4; 9 bases agree with TRBD1. This CDR3 has 15 residues. Per the germline V gene, CDR1 is SGHTA and CDR2 is FQGNSA. The V segment lost 2 bases and the J segment 8 bases; nucleotides outside the gene matches: 6. CDR3 sequence reads: CASSLTQGAQEKLFF. CDR3 sequence (DNA): TGTGCCAGCAGCTTAACACAGGGGGCGCAAGAAAAACTGTTTTTT.

The rearrangement uses TRBV24-1 and TRBJ1-4; D gene ambiguous. V lost 1 base, J lost 10 bases, and 6 bases lay in between. The CDR3 is made up of 12 amino acids. The germline CDR1 and CDR2 sequences are KGHDR and SFDVKD. Here the CDR3 DNA reads TGTGCCACCAGTGATTTCGCCGGAAAACTGTTTTTT. Its protein is CATSDFAGKLFF.

The chain joins TRBV2 to TRBJ1-5, with D tentatively TRBD1 (6 bases). The CDR3 length is 13 residues. Germline-derived CDR1 and CDR2 are SNHLY and FYNNEI. V was shortened by 6 bases and J by 4 bases, with 10 bases between the two germline ends. Here the CDR3 DNA reads TGTGCCAGCAGGGGACAACAAAATCAGCCCCAGCATTTT. Protein sequence: CASRGQQNQPQHF. Together with reference TRBV2 and TRBJ1-5, the CDR3 gives the full variable domain: EPEVTQTPSHQVTQMGQEVILRCVPISNHLYFYWYRQILGQKVEFLVSFYNNEISEKSEIFDDQFSVERPDGSNFTLKIRSTKLEDSAMYFCASRGQQNQPQHFGDGTRLSIL.

This rearrangement joins TRBV19 to TRBJ1-5, with D uncertain. Germline lookup yields CDR1 LNHDA and CDR2 SQIVND (reference sequence). Deletions cut 6 bases from V and 0 bases from J, with 6 bases between. This CDR3 comprises 13 residues. The CDR3 spells CASRGNSNQPQHF. The DNA of the CDR3 is TGTGCCAGTAGGGGAAATAGCAATCAGCCCCAGCATTTT. The full variable domain, rest sourced from reference TRBV19 and TRBJ1-5, is DGGITQSPKYLFRKEGQNVTLSCEQNLNHDAMYWYRQDPGQGLRLIYYSQIVNDFQKGDIAEGYSVSREKKESFPLTVTSAQKNPTAFYLCASRGNSNQPQHFGDGTRLSIL.

The chain is built from TRBV5-1 and TRBJ1-1, with unresolved D. The CDR3 contains 14 residues. V was cut by 1 base and J by 3 bases, with 10 bases left in between. Germline V gene sequence: CDR1 SGHRS, CDR2 YFSETQ. The CDR3, as DNA: TGCGCCAGCAGCTTGATGAGTCGGGACACTGAAGCTTTCTTT. Its protein product is CASSLMSRDTEAFF. Filled out from reference TRBV5-1 and TRBJ1-1, the complete variable domain reads KAGVTQTPRYLIKTRGQQVTLSCSPISGHRSVSWYQQTPGQGLQFLFEYFSETQRNKGNFPGRFSGRQFSNSRSEMNVSTLELGDSALYLCASSLMSRDTEAFFGQGTRLTVV.

This sequence joins TRBV9 and TRBJ1-6; TRBD1 is a possible D gene (6 bases). Looked up from germline, CDR1 is SGDLS and CDR2 is YYNGEE. V lost 0 bases and J lost 13, with 8 bases in between. The CDR3 totals 12 residues. The CDR3 nucleotides are TGTGCCAGCAGCGTAGAAGGGGGGCCCCTCCACTTT. Amino acids: CASSVEGGPLHF.

The genes are TRBV18 and TRBJ1-1, with D tentatively TRBD1 (5 bases). The CDR3 is 13 residues long. Per germline, CDR1 KGHSH and CDR2 LQKENI. V shed 0 bases and J shed 7 bases, with 9 bases lying between them. The chain's CDR3 is CASSPPPGGEAFF. CDR3 DNA: TGTGCCAGCTCACCACCGCCGGGGGGTGAAGCTTTCTTT.

This clone came up a few times. J is TRBJ2-2 and V is TRBV25-1; 9 bases agree with TRBD1. J gave up 5 bases and V 3 bases, and 7 bases lay outside the gene matches. The germline CDR1 and CDR2 sequences are MGHDK and SYGVNS. The CDR3 covers 16 residues. The CDR3 here is CASSEPGTGSTGELFF. The CDR3 DNA follows: TGTGCCAGCAGTGAGCCCGGGACAGGGAGTACCGGGGAGCTGTTTTTT.

The CDR3: CASSYRQYTNEKLFF. In DNA form, the CDR3 reads TGCGCCAGCAGCTATCGACAGTACACTAATGAAAAACTGTTTTTT. This sequence joins TRBV4-1 and TRBJ1-4; D possibly corresponds to TRBD1 (5 bases). Germline CDR1 is MGHRA and CDR2 is YSYEKL. V lost 5 bases and J lost 2, with 12 bases in between. This CDR3 is 15 amino acids long.

This clone came up once. The chain is built from TRBV29-1 and TRBJ2-3; TRBD2 matches at 11 bases. V trimming: 7 bases; J trimming: 0 bases; junction bases outside the gene matches: 12. CDR3 length equals 17 residues. In germline, CDR1 is SQVTM, CDR2 ANQGSEA. This CDR3 is CSARGLAEERSTDTQYF. In DNA form, the CDR3 reads TGCAGCGCTCGGGGACTAGCGGAAGAAAGAAGCACAGATACGCAGTATTTT.

The V call is TRBV9, the J call TRBJ2-7; D not resolved. This CDR3 spans 15 amino acids. V was trimmed by 2 bases and J by 1 base, leaving 13 bases between them. The V gene's germline CDR1 is SGDLS and CDR2 YYNGEE. The CDR3: CASSVTADPSYEQYF. The CDR3 nucleotides read TGTGCCAGCAGCGTGACCGCGGACCCGTCCTACGAGCAGTACTTC.

This chain connects TRBV6-2 or TRBV6-3 to TRBJ2-7, with TRBD2 matching 8 bases. From germline, CDR1 is MNHEY and CDR2 SVGEGT. Trimming cost V 5 bases and J 2 bases; bases outside gene matches: 5. The CDR3 has 14 residues. CDR3 region: CASSLTSEPYEQYF. The CDR3 DNA sequence: TGTGCCAGCAGTCTGACTAGCGAACCCTACGAGCAGTACTTC.

The gene calls are TRBV11-2 and TRBJ1-1; no firm D call. The germline V gene encodes CDR1 SGHAT and CDR2 FQNNGV. Trimming pared 2 bases from V and 0 bases from J, leaving 10 bases between. The CDR3 sequence is 15 residues long. The CDR3 bases are TGTGCCAGCAGCTTAAGGCTACGGGTGAACACTGAAGCTTTCTTT. The encoded protein is CASSLRLRVNTEAFF.